This T cell receptor beta chain derives from a study of blood T cells in healthy people across ages. Study findings and constraints: Higher diversity and more naive CD4+ cells were features of long-lived donors, compared to aged donors. Not knowing donor CMV status may have confounded expanded clonotype changes. A strong correlation was found between TCR beta diversity and the percentage of naive T cells. Roughly linear age-related decline in beta diversity appeared, significant by age around 36.

Alongside a J-beta primer mix, a sample-barcoded 5' primer served in a second PCR lasting roughly 7 to 12 cycles. MiXCR, run by TCRdb on the 5' RACE reads, gives a single entry per CDR3 protein. The data contain fewer than 2,000,000 distinct CDR3 sequences, about two fifths of them singletons. This clonotype was detected only a few times. Its antigen is unidentified. Looked up from germline, CDR1 is MNHEY and CDR2 is SMNVEV (reference sequence). The CDR3 is 16 amino acids. The chain uses TRBV27 and TRBJ2-7; 9 bases are a match to TRBD2. The J call is uncertain, as TRBJ2-5 better fits the DNA end. The sequencing input was blood. The sequence was collected from a human donor in good health. CDR3 protein: CASSRDSGGPWETQYF. CDR3 nucleotide sequence: TGTGCCAGCAGCAGGGATAGCGGGGGTCCATGGGAGACCCAGTACTTC.